This TCR beta chain was observed in a study of T cells in localized non-small cell lung cancer. Sequenced by immunoSEQ multiplex PCR; TCRdb stores in-frame clones only, minus some. The sample has 10,000 to 15,000 clones; 85% are singletons. Note on this clone: Its antigen is unknown.

CDR1 and CDR2 (germline): LGHNA, YSLEER. V lost 0 bases, J lost 8 bases, and 12 bases lay in between. This CDR3 spans 14 amino acids. Findings of the study overall: Maximal T cell clonality occurred in uninvolved adjacent lung, with tumor ranking below it. Sequencing covered just one tumor region, so heterogeneity cannot be ruled out. Greater T cell density in blood accompanied longer overall survival. Paired adjacent lung recovered a median around 59 of the top 100 tumor clones.

The clonotype originates from a male donor older than 55 with stage I lung adenocarcinoma. This material consisted of peripheral blood, taken before any cancer treatment. This chain joins TRBV4-3 and TRBJ2-3; maybe TRBD2 (5 bases). CDR3 nucleotides: TGCGCCAGCAGCCAAGAGGACTCCAGTGGTACGCAGTATTTT. Protein sequence: CASSQEDSSGTQYF.